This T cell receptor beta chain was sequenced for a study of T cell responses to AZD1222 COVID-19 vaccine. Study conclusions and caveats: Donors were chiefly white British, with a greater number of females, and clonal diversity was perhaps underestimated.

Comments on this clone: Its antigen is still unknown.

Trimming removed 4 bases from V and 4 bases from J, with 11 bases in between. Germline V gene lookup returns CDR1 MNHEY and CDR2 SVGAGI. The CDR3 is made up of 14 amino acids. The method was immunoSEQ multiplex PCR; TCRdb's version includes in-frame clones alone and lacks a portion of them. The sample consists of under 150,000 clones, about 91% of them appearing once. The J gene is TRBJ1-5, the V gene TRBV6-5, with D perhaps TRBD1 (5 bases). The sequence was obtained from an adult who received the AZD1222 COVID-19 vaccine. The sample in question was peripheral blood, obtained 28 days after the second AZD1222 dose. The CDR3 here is CASSSGTFNQPQHF. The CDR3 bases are TGTGCCAGCAGTTCAGGGACCTTTAATCAGCCCCAGCATTTT.